One T cell receptor beta chain is described in this entry. Germline lookup yields CDR1 SGDLS and CDR2 YYNGEE. Trimming shortened V by 0 bases and J by 3 bases, and 15 bases separated the two germline ends. CDR3 length: 16 residues. This specimen belongs to a study of blood T cell repertoires in COVID-19. Study-level information: The origin of the acute and convalescent COVID-19 samples was the United States, Italy and Spain. T cells, B-cell-depleted T cells, or PBMCs supplied cDNA or gDNA.

Seattle enrolled patients during active infection and tracked them longitudinally. Original handling: It was from reference gene primer amplification that nucleated cell counts were estimated. Clones were read by immunoSEQ multiplex PCR, and TCRdb kept only the in-frame ones, dropping some. For V, J and clone size, that table is used; D and trimming come from the DNA. The sample records about 64,000 clones, 88% being singletons. This clonotype was obtained from a woman aged 60-75 years with COVID-19, enrolled during active disease. The rearrangement links TRBV9 to TRBJ1-1; no firm D call. The sequenced sample was peripheral blood. The CDR3 DNA sequence: TGTGCCAGCAGCGTAGTTAGTGGTATCGGGGACACTGAAGCTTTCTTT. Protein product: CASSVVSGIGDTEAFF.